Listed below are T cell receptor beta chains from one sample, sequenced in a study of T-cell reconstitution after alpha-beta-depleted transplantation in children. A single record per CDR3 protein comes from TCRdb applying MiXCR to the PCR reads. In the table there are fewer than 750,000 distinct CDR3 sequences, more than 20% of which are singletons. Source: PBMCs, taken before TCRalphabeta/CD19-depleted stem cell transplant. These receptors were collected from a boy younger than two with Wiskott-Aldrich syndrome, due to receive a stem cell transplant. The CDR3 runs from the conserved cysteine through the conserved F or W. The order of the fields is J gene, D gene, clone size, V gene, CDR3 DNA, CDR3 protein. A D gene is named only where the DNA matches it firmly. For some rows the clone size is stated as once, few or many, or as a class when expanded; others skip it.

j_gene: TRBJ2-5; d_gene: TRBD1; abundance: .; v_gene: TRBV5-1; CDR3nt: TGCGCCAGCAGCTCCCCGGACAGGGAGACCCAGTACTTC; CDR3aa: CASSSPDRETQYF
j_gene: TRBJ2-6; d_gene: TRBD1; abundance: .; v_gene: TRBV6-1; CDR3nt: TGTGCCAGCAGGCAGGGGGCGACGTTGTTGGGGGCCAACGTCCTGACTTTC; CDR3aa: CASRQGATLLGANVLTF
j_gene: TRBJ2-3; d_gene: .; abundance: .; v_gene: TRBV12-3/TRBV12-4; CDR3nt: TGTGCCAGCAGTCAAACCGTCGGCCTGAACACGCAGTATTTT; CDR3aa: CASSQTVGLNTQYF
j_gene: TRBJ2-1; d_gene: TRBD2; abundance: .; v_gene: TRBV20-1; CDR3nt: TGCAGTGCTCCCGGCGTAGCGGGAGGGCCGTCGAATGAGCAGTTCTTC; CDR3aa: CSAPGVAGGPSNEQFF
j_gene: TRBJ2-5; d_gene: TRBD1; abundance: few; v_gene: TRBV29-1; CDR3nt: TGCAGCGTTGACCGTACAGGGGTCGGTGAGACCCAGTACTTC; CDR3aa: CSVDRTGVGETQYF
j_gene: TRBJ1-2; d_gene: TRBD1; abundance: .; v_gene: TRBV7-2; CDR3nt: TGTGCCAGCAGCTGGGCCGGGACAGGGAGGGATGGCTACACCTTC; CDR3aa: CASSWAGTGRDGYTF
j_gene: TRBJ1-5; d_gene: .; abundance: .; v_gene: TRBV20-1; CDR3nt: TGCAGTGCTCCAGGGTCACCCGTGGGTCAGCCCCAGCATTTT; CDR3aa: CSAPGSPVGQPQHF
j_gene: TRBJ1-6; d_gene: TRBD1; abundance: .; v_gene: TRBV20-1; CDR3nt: TGCAGTGCCGCCGGGACAGTTGATTCACCCCTCCACTTT; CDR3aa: CSAAGTVDSPLHF
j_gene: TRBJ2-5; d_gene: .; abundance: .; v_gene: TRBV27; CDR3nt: TGTGCCAGCAGTTTGACTATACAGGAAGAGACCCAGTACTTC; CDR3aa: CASSLTIQEETQYF
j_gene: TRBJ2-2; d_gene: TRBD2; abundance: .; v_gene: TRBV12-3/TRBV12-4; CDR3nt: TGTGCCAGCAGTTTGGGACTAGCGGGGTTTGTGGGCACCGGGGAGCTGTTTTTT; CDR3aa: CASSLGLAGFVGTGELFF
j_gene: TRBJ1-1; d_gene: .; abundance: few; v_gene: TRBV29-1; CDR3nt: TGCAGCGTAGTTCCGGGACGAACAACTTTCTTT; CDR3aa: CSVVPGRTTFF
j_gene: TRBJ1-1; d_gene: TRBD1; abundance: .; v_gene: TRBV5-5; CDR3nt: TGTGCCAGCAGCCGAGCCGGGACAGGGAGGAACACTGAAGCTTTCTTT; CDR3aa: CASSRAGTGRNTEAFF
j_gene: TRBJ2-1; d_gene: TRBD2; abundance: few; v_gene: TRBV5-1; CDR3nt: TGCGCCAGCAGCCCGGGACTAGCGGGGAATGTTGGGCAGTTCTTC; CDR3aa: CASSPGLAGNVGQFF
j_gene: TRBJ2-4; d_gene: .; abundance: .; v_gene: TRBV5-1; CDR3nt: TGCGCCAGCAGCTTGGAGGGAATTTCGGACATTCAGTACTTC; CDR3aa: CASSLEGISDIQYF
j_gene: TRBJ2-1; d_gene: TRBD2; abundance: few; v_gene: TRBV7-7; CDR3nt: TGTGCCAGCAGCCCAACTAGCGTCGGGGAGCAGTTCTTC; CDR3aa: CASSPTSVGEQFF
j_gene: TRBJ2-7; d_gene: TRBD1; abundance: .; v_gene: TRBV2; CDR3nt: TGTGCCAGCGTAAGGGACAGGTTATACGAGCAGTACTTC; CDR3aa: CASVRDRLYEQYF
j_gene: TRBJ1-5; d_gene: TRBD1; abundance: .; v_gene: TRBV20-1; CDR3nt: TGCAGTGCTCAGACGTGGGACAGGGTCAATCAGCCCCAGCATTTT; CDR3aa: CSAQTWDRVNQPQHF
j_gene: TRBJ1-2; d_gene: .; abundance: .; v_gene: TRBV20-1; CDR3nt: TGCAGTGCTAGAAGGCTTCAAAGCGATGGCTACACCTTC; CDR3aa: CSARRLQSDGYTF
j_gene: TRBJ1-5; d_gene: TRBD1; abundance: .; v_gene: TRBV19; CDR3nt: TGTGCCAGTAGTCCGCGGACAGGGGACAATAGCAATCAGCCCCAGCATTTT; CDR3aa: CASSPRTGDNSNQPQHF
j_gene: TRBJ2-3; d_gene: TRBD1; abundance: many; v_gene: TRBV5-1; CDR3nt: TGCGCCAGCAGCTACCGGGACAGATCAGATACGCAGTATTTT; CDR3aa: CASSYRDRSDTQYF
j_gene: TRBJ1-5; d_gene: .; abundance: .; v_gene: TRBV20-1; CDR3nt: TGCAGTGCTAGAGACCGACAGAGCAATCAGCCCCAGCATTTT; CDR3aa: CSARDRQSNQPQHF
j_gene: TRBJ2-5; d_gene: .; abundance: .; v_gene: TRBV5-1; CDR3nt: TGCGCCAGCAGCCCGGGGCCCACAGCTAGGGAGACCCAGTACTTC; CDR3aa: CASSPGPTARETQYF
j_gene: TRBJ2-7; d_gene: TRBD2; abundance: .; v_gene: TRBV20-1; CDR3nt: TGCAGTGCTAGATCTGCGGGAGCCTACGAGCAGTACTTC; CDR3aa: CSARSAGAYEQYF
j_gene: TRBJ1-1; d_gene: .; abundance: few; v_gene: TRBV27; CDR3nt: TGTGCCAGCAAGACGCCTGGGCTGAACACTGAAGCTTTCTTT; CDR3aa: CASKTPGLNTEAFF
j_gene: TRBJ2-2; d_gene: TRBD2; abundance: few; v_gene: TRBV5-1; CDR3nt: TGCGCCAGCAGCCCCGTGGTAGCGGGAGCCGGGGAGCTGTTTTTT; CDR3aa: CASSPVVAGAGELFF
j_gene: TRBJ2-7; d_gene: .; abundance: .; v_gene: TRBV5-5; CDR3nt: TGTGCCAGCATCAGGGATTGGGACACCAACTCCTACGAGCAGTACTTC; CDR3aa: CASIRDWDTNSYEQYF
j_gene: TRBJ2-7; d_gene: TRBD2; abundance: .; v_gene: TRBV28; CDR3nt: TGTGCCAGCAGTCCCCCGGGGGGACTAGCCTACGAGCAGTACTTC; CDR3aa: CASSPPGGLAYEQYF